One sample yielded the 26 T cell receptor beta chains listed below, sequenced in a study of T cell responses to AZD1222 COVID-19 vaccine. Measured with immunoSEQ multiplex PCR; TCRdb has only the in-frame clones, and not every one. Of about 120,000 clones listed, approximately 85% are singletons. Source: peripheral blood, taken on day 0 of MenACWY control vaccination. These receptors were collected from an adult in good health.

The chain recombines TRBV5-1 with TRBJ2-3; D gene uncertain. Between the trimmed V and J ends, which lost 5 bases and 0 bases, there was a span of 13 bases. CDR3 size: 15 residues. CDR1 is SGHRS, CDR2 YFSETQ, per germline. CDR3: CASSPLTASTDTQYF. DNA of the CDR3: TGCGCCAGCAGTCCGTTGACTGCTAGCACAGATACGCAGTATTTT.

This rearrangement joins TRBV24-1 to TRBJ2-7; D remains ambiguous. The V gene's germline CDR1 is KGHDR and CDR2 SFDVKD. V was pared by 2 bases and J by 5 bases, with 9 bases between. CDR3 length equals 13 residues. CDR3 sequence: CATSDSPFDEQYF. The CDR3 bases are TGTGCCACCAGTGATTCCCCGTTTGACGAGCAGTACTTC.

The chain links TRBV5-1 to TRBJ2-7; 10 nucleotides agree with TRBD1. Germline-derived CDR1 and CDR2 are SGHRS and YFSETQ. This CDR3 is built from 15 residues. J gave up 4 bases and V 2 bases, and 6 bases lay outside the gene matches. CDR3 in amino acids: CASSFGRDRGYEQYF. CDR3 DNA: TGCGCCAGCAGCTTCGGGCGGGACAGGGGATACGAGCAGTACTTC.

The V gene is TRBV11-3, the J gene TRBJ2-1; either TRBD1 or TRBD2 may supply D (5 bases each). The germline V gene encodes CDR1 SGHNT and CDR2 YENEEA. The CDR3 is made up of 12 amino acids. Trimming left V 3 bases short and J 10 bases short, with 10 bases between. CDR3 nucleotides: TGTGCCAGCAGCTTGGGGGAAGGCGAGCAGTTCTTC. It specifies CASSLGEGEQFF. The complete variable domain, with remaining parts taken from reference TRBV11-3 and TRBJ2-1, reads EAGVVQSPRYKIIEKKQPVAFWCNPISGHNTLYWYLQNLGQGPELLIRYENEEAVDDSQLPKDRFSAERLKGVDSTLKIQPAELGDSAVYLCASSLGEGEQFFGPGTRLTVL.

The chain recombines TRBV29-1 with TRBJ2-7, with a possible D match to TRBD2 (5 bases). The CDR3 spans 13 residues. CDR1 SQVTM and CDR2 ANQGSEA come from the germline V gene. The V end lost 4 bases, the J end lost 6 bases, and 16 bases lay between the germline ends. The CDR3 is CSVAEGATSEQYF. DNA of the CDR3: TGCAGCGTTGCCGAGGGAGCAACTAGCGAGCAGTACTTC.

The chain combines TRBV7-2 with TRBJ2-7, with TRBD2 matching over 7 bases. V shed 5 bases, J shed 2 bases, and the junction held 6 bases outside the gene matches. Germline CDR1 is SGHTA and CDR2 is FQGNSA. CDR3 length equals 14 residues. The CDR3 sequence is CASSRPGGTYEQYF. Here the CDR3 DNA reads TGTGCCAGCAGCCGGCCGGGGGGTACCTACGAGCAGTACTTC.

The chain employs TRBV29-1 and TRBJ2-7; unclear D gene. V was shortened by 0 bases and J by 2 bases, with 14 bases between the two germline ends. This CDR3 has 15 residues. Germline CDR1 is SQVTM and CDR2 is ANQGSEA. The CDR3 nucleotides read TGCAGCGTTGAAGATCGGTCAGGATCAACCTACGAGCAGTACTTC. This sequence encodes CSVEDRSGSTYEQYF.

This clone has only one observation. V is TRBV24-1 and J is TRBJ2-1; D is possibly TRBD2 (6 bases). Deletions cut 4 bases from V and 4 bases from J, with 10 bases between. The germline gives CDR1 KGHDR, CDR2 SFDVKD. The CDR3 sequence is 14 residues long. As DNA, the CDR3 is TGTGCCACCAGTGAGGCTAGCGAGTACAATGAGCAGTTCTTC. Protein sequence: CATSEASEYNEQFF.

The gene calls are TRBV27 and TRBJ2-5; tentatively, D is TRBD1 (5 bases). The CDR3 is 13 amino acids. Trimming cost V 3 bases and J 6 bases, with 11 bases left between them. Germline loops: CDR1 MNHEY, CDR2 SMNVEV (reference sequence). The CDR3 DNA reads TGTGCCAGCAGTTTGGCAGGGTGGAAGACCCAGTACTTC. Amino acid sequence: CASSLAGWKTQYF.

The chain employs TRBV6-2 or TRBV6-3 and TRBJ2-1; D is undetermined. The germline CDR1 and CDR2 sequences are MNHEY and SVGEGT. V was cut by 6 bases and J by 2 bases, with 26 bases left in between. The CDR3 sequence is 19 residues long. DNA of the CDR3: TGTGCCAGCAGCCGGATTGGTTCTCGGGCGACCTTAACCTACAATGAGCAGTTCTTC. Encoded protein: CASSRIGSRATLTYNEQFF.

The chain employs TRBV29-1 and TRBJ1-2; the D is unclear. V lost 5 bases and J 0 bases, leaving 16 bases between the germline ends. This CDR3 is 15 amino acids long. CDR1 and CDR2 (germline): SQVTM, ANQGSEA. In DNA, the CDR3 is TGCAGCGTTACTGTAGTTGGGCTAGCTAACTATGGCTACACCTTC. Encoded protein: CSVTVVGLANYGYTF.

The genes are TRBV3-1 (or the pseudogene TRBV3-2) and TRBJ2-4, with TRBD2 as a possible D gene (6 bases). Germline V gives CDR1 LGHDT, CDR2 YNNKEL (reference sequence). V shed 4 bases and J shed 0 bases, with 16 bases lying between them. This CDR3 has 17 amino acids. The CDR3 loop is CASSLTGGELAKNIQYF. The CDR3 DNA reads as TGTGCCAGCAGCCTTACCGGCGGGGAGCTAGCCAAAAACATTCAGTACTTC.

This chain connects TRBV9 to TRBJ1-2; 9 bases match TRBD1. With V trimmed by 3 bases and J by 5 bases, 5 bases remained unmatched. The CDR3 covers 14 residues. The V gene's germline CDR1 is SGDLS and CDR2 YYNGEE. CDR3 sequence reads: CASSAGQGLYGYTF. The CDR3 coding sequence is TGTGCCAGCAGCGCGGGACAGGGTTTATATGGCTACACCTTC.

This clone appeared once. The V call is TRBV5-5, the J call TRBJ2-1, with D possibly matching TRBD2 (5 bases). CDR1 SGHKS and CDR2 YYEKEE come from the germline V gene (reference sequence). CDR3 length: 15 residues. The V end was cut by 0 bases, the J end by 4 bases, with 11 bases between. The CDR3 region has the DNA TGTGCCAGCAGCTTGGGGGGAGAAAGATACAATGAGCAGTTCTTC. This codes for CASSLGGERYNEQFF. The variable domain in full, with the rest retrieved from reference TRBV5-5 and TRBJ2-1, is DAGVTQSPTHLIKTRGQQVTLRCSPISGHKSVSWYQQVLGQGPQFIFQYYEKEERGRGNFPDRFSARQFPNYSSELNVNALLLGDSALYLCASSLGGERYNEQFFGPGTRLTVL.

V is TRBV3-1 (or the pseudogene TRBV3-2) and J is TRBJ1-3, with TRBD1 as a possible D gene (5 bases). Germline values: CDR1 LGHDT, CDR2 YNNKEL (reference sequence). The length of the CDR3 is 17 residues. Trimming pared 1 base from V and 0 bases from J, leaving 13 bases between. The CDR3 bases are TGTGCCAGCAGCCAAGTCCAGGGATTACCCTCTGGAAACACCATATATTTT. It yields the protein CASSQVQGLPSGNTIYF.

This chain links TRBV7-2 with TRBJ2-5; D possibly corresponds to TRBD1 (5 bases). The germline V gene has CDR1 SGHTA and CDR2 FQGNSA. Trimming took 5 bases from V and 2 from J, leaving 18 bases between them. CDR3 length equals 16 residues. The CDR3 coding sequence is TGTGCCAGCAGCGCCAGACGGACATTTCGGCAAGAGACCCAGTACTTC. Amino acids: CASSARRTFRQETQYF.

The chain recombines TRBV19 with TRBJ1-2; D remains unclear. This CDR3 comprises 14 residues. Germline V gene sequence: CDR1 LNHDA, CDR2 SQIVND (reference sequence). Trimming pared 4 bases from V and 8 bases from J, leaving 17 bases between. The CDR3 spells CASSKLEGSGGYTF. CDR3 sequence (DNA): TGTGCCAGTAGTAAATTGGAAGGGTCGGGGGGCTACACCTTC.

This chain uses TRBV12-3 or TRBV12-4 with TRBJ1-2; TRBD1 matches 7 bases. V lost 5 bases to trimming and J lost 8 bases; unmatched junction nucleotides: 8. The CDR3 runs 13 residues. The CDR3 spells CASSSLGTDGYTF. Here the CDR3 DNA reads TGTGCCAGCAGTAGCTTGGGGACAGACGGCTACACCTTC.

The rearrangement joins TRBV7-2 to TRBJ1-4; possibly TRBD1 for D (6 bases). The V gene's germline CDR1 is SGHTA and CDR2 FQGNSA. V lost 5 bases and J 8 bases, leaving 15 bases between the germline ends. This CDR3 contains 14 residues. The CDR3 region has the DNA TGTGCCAGCAGCCCAACAGGGAGTGGGGAAAAACTGTTTTTT. Translation: CASSPTGSGEKLFF.

This sequence joins TRBV7-8 and TRBJ1-2, with TRBD1 identical over 8 bases. Germline-derived CDR1 and CDR2 are SGHVS and FQNEAQ. J gave up 2 bases and V 1 base, and 6 bases lay outside the gene matches. This CDR3 contains 16 residues. As DNA, the CDR3 is TGTGCCAGCAGCTTAGAGGCAGGGGGCTCCAACTATGGCTACACCTTC. Its translation is CASSLEAGGSNYGYTF.

A note on this clone: This sample also contains other DNA sequences that code for the same CDR3. The chain carries TRBV15 and TRBJ1-5; TRBD1 might be the D (6 bases). Trimming removed 1 base at V and 1 base at J, with 8 bases between. Germline V gives CDR1 LNHNV, CDR2 YYDKDF (reference sequence). The CDR3 loop spans 15 amino acids. CDR3 coding DNA: TGTGCCACCAGCAGAGGCGGGGGCAGCAATCAGCCCCAGCATTTT. The encoded protein is CATSRGGGSNQPQHF.

The J gene is TRBJ2-3, the V gene TRBV7-2; D is undetermined. This CDR3 contains 13 residues. CDR1 and CDR2 from the germline V gene are SGHTA and FQGNSA. V was trimmed by 6 bases and J by 4 bases, leaving 11 bases between them. This CDR3 is CASSIALADTQYF. CDR3 nucleotide sequence: TGTGCCAGCAGTATAGCCCTGGCAGATACGCAGTATTTT. The full variable domain, in which reference TRBV7-2 and TRBJ2-3 provide the parts outside the CDR3, is GAGVSQSPSNKVTEKGKDVELRCDPISGHTALYWYRQSLGQGLEFLIYFQGNSAPDKSGLPSDRFSAERTGGSVSTLTIQRTQQEDSAVYLCASSIALADTQYFGPGTRLTVL.

This rearrangement joins TRBV6-2 or TRBV6-3 to TRBJ1-2, with D perhaps TRBD1 (6 bases). The V gene's germline CDR1 is MNHEY and CDR2 SVGEGT. CDR3 length: 19 amino acids. Trimming pared 0 bases from V and 1 base from J, leaving 21 bases between. The CDR3, as DNA: TGTGCCAGCAGTTACTCGACAGGCGTCTCATCGGGGAATAACTATGGCTACACCTTC. Amino acid sequence: CASSYSTGVSSGNNYGYTF.

This chain uses TRBV6-5 with TRBJ2-3, with 10 nucleotides matching TRBD2. The CDR3 has 15 amino acids. V lost 6 bases, J lost 1 base, and 4 bases stayed unmatched. CDR1 is MNHEY, CDR2 SVGAGI, per germline. The chain's CDR3 is CASRAGTSGTDTQYF. The CDR3 DNA reads TGTGCCAGCAGAGCCGGGACTAGCGGCACAGATACGCAGTATTTT.

The chain uses TRBV19 and TRBJ1-1; D is possibly TRBD1 (5 bases). CDR3 size: 13 residues. V was clipped by 5 bases and J by 6 bases, with 13 bases between them. Germline CDR1 is LNHDA and CDR2 is SQIVND (reference sequence). CDR3 sequence: CASSAGVGAEAFF. CDR3 bases: TGTGCCAGTAGTGCCGGGGTGGGGGCTGAAGCTTTCTTT. The full variable domain, completed using reference TRBV19 and TRBJ1-1, is DGGITQSPKYLFRKEGQNVTLSCEQNLNHDAMYWYRQDPGQGLRLIYYSQIVNDFQKGDIAEGYSVSREKKESFPLTVTSAQKNPTAFYLCASSAGVGAEAFFGQGTRLTVV.

J is TRBJ1-1 and V is TRBV4-3; D unclear. The germline V and J ends were trimmed by 2 bases and 6 bases, with 22 bases remaining between them. CDR3 length equals 17 residues. Germline assignment: CDR1 LGHNA and CDR2 YSLEER. The CDR3 DNA is TGCGCCAGCAGCCAAAAGATGGTGGCCCCCGGGCCGTCTGAAGCTTTCTTT. It encodes CASSQKMVAPGPSEAFF.